One sample yielded the 28 T cell receptor beta chains listed below, sequenced in a study of technical replicates of blood from a handful of donors. Repertoires were generated with immunoSEQ multiplex PCR, while TCRdb's copy carries only in-frame clones and drops some. The repertoire holds around 80,000 clones, with nearly 98% as singletons. The sample comprised T cells isolated from PBMCs. These receptors all stem from a human donor in good health.

This chain joins TRBV5-1 and TRBJ2-5; the match to TRBD1 covers 8 bases. The CDR3 runs to 14 residues. Germline V gives CDR1 SGHRS, CDR2 YFSETQ. The ends lost 4 bases at V and 2 bases at J; junction bases unmatched: 4. CDR3 loop: CASSAGTGQETQYF. DNA of the CDR3: TGCGCCAGCAGCGCCGGGACAGGACAAGAGACCCAGTACTTC.

The chain couples TRBV6-6 to TRBJ1-1; 9 nucleotides align to TRBD1. Losses at the gene ends were 5 bases for V and 6 bases for J; bases not matched to a gene: 7. The germline CDR1 and CDR2 sequences are MNHNY and SVGAGI (reference sequence). The CDR3 loop spans 14 amino acids. The CDR3 sequence is CASSGGTGLSEAFF. Written as DNA, the CDR3 is TGTGCCAGCAGTGGCGGGACAGGGCTATCTGAAGCTTTCTTT.

The chain employs TRBV5-1 and TRBJ1-2; D call uncertain. Per the germline V gene, CDR1 is SGHRS and CDR2 is YFSETQ. The ends were cut back, 1 base at V and 3 bases at J, with 10 bases in the middle. The CDR3 is made up of 14 amino acids. The CDR3 region has the DNA TGCGCCAGCAGCTTGCGCAGTGCCGACTATGGCTACACCTTC. Translating it yields CASSLRSADYGYTF.

This clone has only a few counts. This chain uses TRBV11-2 with TRBJ1-1, with D tentatively TRBD1 (5 bases). CDR3 length: 15 amino acids. Germline lookup yields CDR1 SGHAT and CDR2 FQNNGV. V lost 5 bases and J lost 1, with 14 bases in between. This CDR3 reads CASSPRSTENTEAFF. CDR3 nucleotide sequence: TGTGCCAGCAGCCCCCGATCGACAGAGAACACTGAAGCTTTCTTT.

This clone is a singleton in its sample. The rearrangement joins TRBV10-3 to TRBJ2-7; 11 bases fit TRBD2. Trimming cost V 2 bases and J 2 bases; bases outside gene matches: 11. CDR1 ENHRY and CDR2 SYGVKD come from the germline V gene. The CDR3 length is 18 residues. The CDR3 nucleotides are TGTGCCATCAGTGAGCCAGGCCCAACTAGCGGGGGAGCCTACGAGCAGTACTTC. Translating gives CAISEPGPTSGGAYEQYF.

This chain connects TRBV9 to TRBJ2-1, with a weak D call TRBD2 (6 bases). V lost 5 bases and J 6 bases, leaving 15 bases between the germline ends. The germline CDR1 and CDR2 sequences are SGDLS and YYNGEE. The CDR3 spans 14 residues. As DNA, the CDR3 is TGTGCCAGCAGTGATGGGGGGAGAGCCAATGAGCAGTTCTTC. Residues: CASSDGGRANEQFF.

V is TRBV27 and J is TRBJ1-1, with D maybe TRBD1 (5 bases). V lost 1 base, J lost 5 bases, and 11 bases lay in between. The CDR3 totals 14 residues. Germline CDR1 and CDR2: MNHEY and SMNVEV (reference sequence). In nucleotides, the CDR3 is TGTGCCAGCAGTTTATTCGGCAGGGAAACTGAAGCTTTCTTT. This translates into CASSLFGRETEAFF.

The CDR3 sequence is CASSVEFWQTQYF. CDR3 coding DNA: TGTGCCAGCAGCGTAGAATTTTGGCAGACCCAGTACTTC. The chain recombines TRBV9 with TRBJ2-5; D gene uncertain. Germline loops: CDR1 SGDLS, CDR2 YYNGEE. The CDR3 is 13 residues long. The V end was cut by 0 bases, the J end by 6 bases, with 9 bases between.

V usage is TRBV5-4 and J usage is TRBJ2-7, with 9 positions matching TRBD1. J lost 5 bases, V lost 5 bases, and 11 bases had no gene match. Per germline, CDR1 SGHNT and CDR2 YYREEE (reference sequence). The CDR3 runs 15 residues. CDR3 coding DNA: TGTGCCAGCAGTTCACTCCGGGACAGGGATCACGAGCAGTACTTC. This codes for CASSSLRDRDHEQYF.

V gene TRBV5-1 combines with J gene TRBJ1-1; D unclear. The V gene lost 1 base and the J gene lost 2 bases, with 6 bases spanning the gap. CDR3 length: 13 residues. Germline V gene lookup returns CDR1 SGHRS and CDR2 YFSETQ. The CDR3: CASSLYSNTEAFF. The CDR3 DNA follows: TGCGCCAGCAGCTTGTACTCCAACACTGAAGCTTTCTTT.

The rearrangement joins TRBV6-6 to TRBJ2-7; D remains unclear. V lost 7 bases and J lost 7, with 20 bases in between. The V gene's germline CDR1 is MNHNY and CDR2 SVGAGI (reference sequence). This CDR3 has 14 residues. CDR3 in amino acids: CASTPQLGFKEQYF. The CDR3 DNA reads as TGTGCCAGCACTCCACAGCTTGGCTTTAAGGAGCAGTACTTC.

This clone was detected once. The genes are TRBV5-1 and TRBJ2-1; 7 nucleotides align to TRBD1. Unmatched junction bases numbered 6, after V lost 0 bases and J lost 15 bases. From germline, CDR1 is SGHRS and CDR2 YFSETQ. This CDR3 is built from 12 residues. CDR3 DNA sequence: TGCGCCAGCAGCTTGGCCGACAGGGCCGTGTTCTTC. Translated: CASSLADRAVFF. The full variable domain, rest sourced from reference TRBV5-1 and TRBJ2-1, is KAGVTQTPRYLIKTRGQQVTLSCSPISGHRSVSWYQQTPGQGLQFLFEYFSETQRNKGNFPGRFSGRQFSNSRSEMNVSTLELGDSALYLCASSLADRAVFFGPGTRLTVL.

The V and J genes are TRBV11-2 and TRBJ2-7, with D tentatively TRBD2 (5 bases). The CDR3 runs to 15 residues. CDR1 is SGHAT, CDR2 FQNNGV, per germline. V was pared by 0 bases and J by 4 bases, with 13 bases between. Here the CDR3 DNA reads TGTGCCAGCAGCTTAGATCGAGGGTCGTCGTACGAGCAGTACTTC. Residues: CASSLDRGSSYEQYF.

V gene TRBV7-9 combines with J gene TRBJ1-1; D may be TRBD1 (6 bases). V shed 8 bases and J shed 0 bases, with 10 bases lying between them. Germline assignment: CDR1 SEHNR and CDR2 FQNEAQ (reference sequence). CDR3 length: 13 amino acids. CDR3 loop: CASEGEMNTEAFF. In DNA form, the CDR3 reads TGTGCCAGCGAGGGGGAAATGAACACTGAAGCTTTCTTT.

V and J are TRBV4-1 and TRBJ1-2; tentative D call: TRBD1 (6 bases). Looked up from germline, CDR1 is MGHRA and CDR2 is YSYEKL. The germline V and J ends were trimmed by 4 bases and 5 bases, with 20 bases remaining between them. CDR3 length: 16 amino acids. The CDR3 nucleotides read TGCGCCAGCAGCCTCTTACAGGGTGTCGGGGCTTATGGCTACACCTTC. Translating gives CASSLLQGVGAYGYTF.

V usage is TRBV5-5 and J usage is TRBJ2-1, with D tentatively TRBD2 (6 bases). V was trimmed by 6 bases and J by 4 bases, leaving 17 bases between them. Germline V gene data show CDR1 as SGHKS and CDR2 as YYEKEE (reference sequence). The CDR3 sequence is 15 residues long. CDR3 sequence (DNA): TGTGCCAGCATAGCGGTGGGGGTTCTTTACAATGAGCAGTTCTTC. Protein: CASIAVGVLYNEQFF.

The genes are TRBV4-1 and TRBJ1-1, with D possibly being TRBD1 (6 bases). V lost 5 bases and J lost 3, with 10 bases in between. CDR1 and CDR2 (germline): MGHRA, YSYEKL. The CDR3 totals 13 residues. CDR3 loop: CASSLQGHTEAFF. DNA of the CDR3: TGCGCCAGCAGCTTGCAGGGGCACACTGAAGCTTTCTTT.

The chain combines TRBV7-6 with TRBJ2-1; 11 bases line up with TRBD1. With V trimmed by 4 bases and J by 5 bases, 7 bases remained unmatched. The CDR3 covers 16 residues. In germline, CDR1 is SGHVS, CDR2 FNYEAQ. CDR3 sequence: CASSSDWTGGNNEQFF. As DNA, the CDR3 is TGTGCCAGCAGCTCAGATTGGACAGGGGGCAACAATGAGCAGTTCTTC.

The rearrangement links TRBV6-5 to TRBJ2-7; D is possibly TRBD1 (6 bases). The V and J ends lost 10 bases and 0 bases respectively, with 10 bases between them. This CDR3 has 12 residues. Germline lookup yields CDR1 MNHEY and CDR2 SVGAGI. CDR3 DNA: TGTGCCACTCACAGGGACTCCTACGAGCAGTACTTC. As protein: CATHRDSYEQYF.

The genes are TRBV6-5 and TRBJ1-2; 7 nucleotides match TRBD1. The CDR3 consists of 14 residues. With 7 bases clipped from V and 1 base from J, the junction kept 6 bases outside the gene matches. Germline V gene data show CDR1 as MNHEY and CDR2 as SVGAGI. The DNA for the CDR3 is TGTGCCAGCACCCTAGGGGGCCTTAACTATGGCTACACCTTC. Its translation: CASTLGGLNYGYTF.

The chain links TRBV19 to TRBJ1-2; 11 bases line up with TRBD1. V trimming: 10 bases; J trimming: 4 bases; junction bases outside the gene matches: 5. The CDR3 has 13 amino acids. In germline, CDR1 is LNHDA, CDR2 SQIVND (reference sequence). CDR3 sequence (DNA): TGTGCCATCGGACAGGGGGCTACCTATGGCTACACCTTC. Encoded protein: CAIGQGATYGYTF.

The chain recombines TRBV5-1 with TRBJ2-5; 12 bases align to TRBD1. Per germline, CDR1 SGHRS and CDR2 YFSETQ. CDR3 length: 15 residues. After removal of 4 bases from V and 5 bases from J, the junction contained 6 bases not matched to a gene. CDR3 in DNA: TGCGCCAGCAGCGTGGGACAGGGGGCATCGGAGACCCAGTACTTC. Its protein product is CASSVGQGASETQYF.

This clone was found once. The chain is built from TRBV5-6 and TRBJ2-2; 7 bases map to TRBD2. CDR3 length: 19 residues. V shed 3 bases, J shed 6 bases, and the junction held 20 bases outside the gene matches. Germline assignment: CDR1 SGHDT and CDR2 YYEEEE. CDR3 nucleotide sequence: TGTGCCAGCAGCTGGGGCGGGAGCCTCCTACTACTAGGGGCCGGGGAGCTGTTTTTT. Protein sequence: CASSWGGSLLLLGAGELFF.

In DNA form, the CDR3 reads TGTGCCAGATCTTTGGCGGGGCAGGGCCAGTACTTC. Residues: CARSLAGQGQYF. The J gene is TRBJ2-5, the V gene TRBV28; perhaps TRBD2 as D (6 bases). Per germline, CDR1 MDHEN and CDR2 SYDVKM. Trimming left V 9 bases short and J 10 bases short, with 18 bases between. This CDR3 region has 12 residues.

The chain employs TRBV5-5 and TRBJ2-1, with TRBD1 identical over 8 bases. This CDR3 is 13 amino acids long. Trimming took 5 bases from V and 6 from J; bases not matched to a gene: 4. Germline values: CDR1 SGHKS, CDR2 YYEKEE (reference sequence). The CDR3, as DNA: TGTGCCAGCAGGACCACAGGGGGCAATGAGCAGTTCTTC. Protein sequence: CASRTTGGNEQFF. The whole variable domain, filled in from reference TRBV5-5 and TRBJ2-1, reads DAGVTQSPTHLIKTRGQQVTLRCSPISGHKSVSWYQQVLGQGPQFIFQYYEKEERGRGNFPDRFSARQFPNYSSELNVNALLLGDSALYLCASRTTGGNEQFFGPGTRLTVL.

The rearrangement links TRBV2 to TRBJ2-7; D perhaps matches TRBD2 (6 bases). Trimming shortened V by 7 bases and J by 0 bases, and 25 bases separated the two germline ends. The V gene's germline CDR1 is SNHLY and CDR2 FYNNEI. CDR3 length: 18 residues. In DNA form, the CDR3 reads TGTGCCAGCATAGGAGACGGAGGCGGATTGGGAGGCTCCTACGAGCAGTACTTC. Amino acids: CASIGDGGGLGGSYEQYF.

The chain is built from TRBV11-2 and TRBJ2-1, with 11 nucleotides matching TRBD2. The trim removed 1 base at V and 9 bases at J, leaving 11 bases unmatched. The CDR3 extends over 17 amino acids. Per the germline V gene, CDR1 is SGHAT and CDR2 is FQNNGV. CDR3 in amino acids: CASSLGGSGGADGEQFF. CDR3 nucleotide sequence: TGTGCCAGCAGCTTAGGAGGTAGCGGGGGGGCGGATGGTGAGCAGTTCTTC.

V and J are TRBV27 and TRBJ2-1; 10 bases line up with TRBD2. Per the germline V gene, CDR1 is MNHEY and CDR2 is SMNVEV (reference sequence). The CDR3 consists of 15 residues. Trimming at V came to 3 bases and at J to 6 bases, leaving 5 bases not matched to a gene. In DNA, the CDR3 is TGTGCCAGCAGTTTTGGCGGGACTAGCGTCAATGAGCAGTTCTTC. Its translation: CASSFGGTSVNEQFF.